Listed below are T cell receptor beta chains from one sample, sequenced in a study of CD8 T cells in ankylosing spondylitis. TCRdb reanalysed the 5' RACE reads using MiXCR and keeps one entry per CDR3 protein. The table has 300,000 to 350,000 distinct CDR3 sequences, 14% to 15% seen once; the top ten hold 0.95% to 1.4%. The sample comprised blood, either unsorted or a sorted T cell fraction (not recorded which). The receptors were gathered from a male donor with ankylosing spondylitis or in good health (not recorded which). CDR3s include the opening cysteine and the closing phenylalanine or tryptophan. Fields, in order: CDR3 protein, CDR3 DNA, V gene, J gene, clone size, D gene. D genes are given only for firm matches. Expanded clones are given a class, and other clones once, few, many or no size at all.

CDR3aa: CASSLNSGNTIYF
CDR3nt: TGTGCCAGCAGCTTAAACTCTGGAAACACCATATATTTT
v_gene: TRBV27
j_gene: TRBJ1-3
abundance: .
d_gene: .

CDR3aa: CASSRAYRDGSSTGELFF
CDR3nt: TGTGCCAGCAGCCGGGCCTACAGGGACGGGAGTAGCACCGGGGAGCTGTTTTTT
v_gene: TRBV4-2
j_gene: TRBJ2-2
abundance: few
d_gene: .

CDR3aa: CASSFRAGRTSSYNEQFF
CDR3nt: TGTGCCAGCAGCTTTCGGGCTGGAAGGACTAGTTCCTACAATGAGCAGTTCTTC
v_gene: TRBV13
j_gene: TRBJ2-1
abundance: many
d_gene: TRBD2

CDR3aa: CASRAGGREQYF
CDR3nt: TGTGCCAGCAGGGCAGGGGGACGGGAGCAGTACTTC
v_gene: TRBV2
j_gene: TRBJ2-7
abundance: few
d_gene: TRBD1

CDR3aa: CASSLGRAHNSPLHF
CDR3nt: TGTGCCAGCAGCCTAGGCAGGGCCCATAATTCACCCCTCCACTTT
v_gene: TRBV7-8
j_gene: TRBJ1-6
abundance: few
d_gene: .

CDR3aa: CASSYSPAGGRFGTDTQYF
CDR3nt: TGTGCCAGCAGTTACTCGCCAGCGGGGGGGAGGTTTGGCACAGATACGCAGTATTTT
v_gene: TRBV6-5
j_gene: TRBJ2-3
abundance: .
d_gene: TRBD2

CDR3aa: CASGWGTGGENF
CDR3nt: TGTGCCAGCGGGTGGGGGACAGGGGGTGAGAACTTC
v_gene: TRBV6-6
j_gene: TRBJ2-7
abundance: .
d_gene: TRBD1

CDR3aa: CSVASGGSSRLDGYTF
CDR3nt: TGCAGCGTAGCCTCAGGAGGCAGCTCACGTTTGGATGGCTACACCTTC
v_gene: TRBV29-1
j_gene: TRBJ1-2
abundance: few
d_gene: .

CDR3aa: CASSPGRTNYGYTF
CDR3nt: TGTGCCAGCAGCCCGGGACGTACTAACTATGGCTACACCTTC
v_gene: TRBV27
j_gene: TRBJ1-2
abundance: few
d_gene: .

CDR3aa: CASSFKAETEAFF
CDR3nt: TGTGCCAGCAGTTTTAAAGCCGAGACGGAAGCTTTCTTT
v_gene: TRBV12-3/TRBV12-4
j_gene: TRBJ1-1
abundance: many
d_gene: .

CDR3aa: CASSLGGSPNTGELFF
CDR3nt: TGTGCCAGCAGTTTGGGAGGGTCCCCGAACACCGGGGAGCTGTTTTTT
v_gene: TRBV12-3/TRBV12-4
j_gene: TRBJ2-2
abundance: .
d_gene: TRBD2

CDR3aa: CASSSFREWFGFF
CDR3nt: TGTGCCAGCAGTTCCTTTAGGGAGTGGTTCGGGTTCTTC
v_gene: TRBV12-3/TRBV12-4
j_gene: TRBJ2-1
abundance: many
d_gene: .

CDR3aa: CASSLESREQYF
CDR3nt: TGCGCCAGCAGCTTGGAGTCAAGAGAGCAGTACTTC
v_gene: TRBV5-1
j_gene: TRBJ2-7
abundance: .
d_gene: .

CDR3aa: CASSESRAGSETQYF
CDR3nt: TGCGCCAGCAGTGAGTCGAGAGCTGGCTCCGAGACCCAGTACTTC
v_gene: TRBV10-1
j_gene: TRBJ2-5
abundance: few
d_gene: .

CDR3aa: CSVGASQETQYF
CDR3nt: TGCAGCGTTGGGGCCAGCCAAGAGACCCAGTACTTC
v_gene: TRBV29-1
j_gene: TRBJ2-5
abundance: many
d_gene: .

CDR3aa: CASSPYTGAVNEQFF
CDR3nt: TGTGCCAGCAGCCCCTACACGGGGGCTGTTAATGAGCAGTTCTTC
v_gene: TRBV12-3/TRBV12-4
j_gene: TRBJ2-1
abundance: .
d_gene: .

CDR3aa: CASRRNNEQFF
CDR3nt: TGTGCCAGCCGCCGGAACAATGAGCAGTTCTTC
v_gene: TRBV6-5
j_gene: TRBJ2-1
abundance: .
d_gene: .

CDR3aa: CASSPPRDRYEQYF
CDR3nt: TGTGCCAGCAGCCCCCCCAGGGACCGCTACGAGCAGTACTTC
v_gene: TRBV12-3/TRBV12-4
j_gene: TRBJ2-7
abundance: .
d_gene: .